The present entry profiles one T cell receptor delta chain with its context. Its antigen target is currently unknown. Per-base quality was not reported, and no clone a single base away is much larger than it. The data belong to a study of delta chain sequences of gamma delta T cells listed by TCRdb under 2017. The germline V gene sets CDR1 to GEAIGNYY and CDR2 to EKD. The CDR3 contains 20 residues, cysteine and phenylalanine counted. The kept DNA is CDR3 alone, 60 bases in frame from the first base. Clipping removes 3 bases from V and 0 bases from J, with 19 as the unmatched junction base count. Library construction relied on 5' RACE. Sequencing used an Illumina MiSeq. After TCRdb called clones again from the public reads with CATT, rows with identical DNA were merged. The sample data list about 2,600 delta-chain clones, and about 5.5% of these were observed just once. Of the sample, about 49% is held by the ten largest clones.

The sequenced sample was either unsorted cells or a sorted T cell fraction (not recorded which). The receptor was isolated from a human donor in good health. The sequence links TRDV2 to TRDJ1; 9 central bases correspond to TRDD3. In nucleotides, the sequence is TGTGCCTGTGACCTACTGGGGGACCTAATTGAGGGGGTGGACACCGATAAACTCATCTTT. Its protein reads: CACDLLGDLIEGVDTDKLIF.